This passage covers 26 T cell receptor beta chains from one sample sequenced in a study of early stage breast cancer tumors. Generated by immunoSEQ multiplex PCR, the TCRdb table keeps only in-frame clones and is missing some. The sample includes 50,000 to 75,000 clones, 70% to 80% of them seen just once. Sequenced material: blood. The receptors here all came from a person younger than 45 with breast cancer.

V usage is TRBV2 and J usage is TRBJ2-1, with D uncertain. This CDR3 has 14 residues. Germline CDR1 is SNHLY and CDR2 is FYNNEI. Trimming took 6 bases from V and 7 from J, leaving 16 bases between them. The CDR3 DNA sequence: TGTGCCAGCAGCGCCACTCCAATTGTGAATGAGCAGTTCTTC. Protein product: CASSATPIVNEQFF.

CDR3 nucleotide sequence: TGTGCCCAAAACAAACAGGGAGGGGAGACCCAGTACTTC. Translation gives CAQNKQGGETQYF. The gene calls are TRBV13 and TRBJ2-5; TRBD2 is a possible D gene (7 bases). The CDR3 covers 13 residues. The V end lost 11 bases, the J end lost 5 bases, and 18 bases lay between the germline ends. Germline V CDR1 and CDR2: PRHDT, FYEKMQ (reference sequence).

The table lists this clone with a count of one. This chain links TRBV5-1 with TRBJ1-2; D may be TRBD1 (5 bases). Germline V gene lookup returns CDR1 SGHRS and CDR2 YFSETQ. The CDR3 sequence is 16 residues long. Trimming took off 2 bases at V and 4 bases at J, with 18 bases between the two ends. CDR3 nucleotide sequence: TGCGCCAGCAGCTTCGACGGGGACGCCGATCCCTATGGCTACACCTTC. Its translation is CASSFDGDADPYGYTF.

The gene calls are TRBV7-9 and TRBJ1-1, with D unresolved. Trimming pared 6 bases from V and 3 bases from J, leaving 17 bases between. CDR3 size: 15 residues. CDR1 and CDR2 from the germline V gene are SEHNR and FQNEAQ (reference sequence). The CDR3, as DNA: TGTGCCAGCAGATTTGGGTTTGGTTTAGACACTGAAGCTTTCTTT. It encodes CASRFGFGLDTEAFF. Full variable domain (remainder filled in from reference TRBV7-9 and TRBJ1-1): DTGVSQNPRHKITKRGQNVTFRCDPISEHNRLYWYRQTLGQGPEFLTYFQNEAQLEKSRLLSDRFSAERPKGSFSTLEIQRTEQGDSAMYLCASRFGFGLDTEAFFGQGTRLTVV.

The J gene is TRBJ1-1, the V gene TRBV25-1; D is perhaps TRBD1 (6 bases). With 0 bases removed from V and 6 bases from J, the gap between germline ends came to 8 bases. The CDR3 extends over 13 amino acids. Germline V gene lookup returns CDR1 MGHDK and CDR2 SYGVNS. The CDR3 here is CASSEYRGAEAFF. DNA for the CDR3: TGTGCCAGCAGTGAATACAGGGGCGCTGAAGCTTTCTTT.

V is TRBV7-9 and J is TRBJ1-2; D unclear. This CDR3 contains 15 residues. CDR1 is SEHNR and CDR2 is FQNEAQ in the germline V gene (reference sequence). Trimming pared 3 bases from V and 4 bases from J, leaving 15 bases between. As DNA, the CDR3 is TGTGCCAGCAGCTTGCGCACCCGCGCGCCCTATGGCTACACCTTC. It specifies CASSLRTRAPYGYTF.

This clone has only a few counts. The CDR3 here is CASSTSLQRDKPHEQFF. CDR3 coding DNA: TGTGCCAGCAGCACCAGCTTGCAACGGGACAAACCACATGAGCAGTTCTTC. The chain employs TRBV7-2 and TRBJ2-1, with D perhaps matching TRBD1 (6 bases). CDR1 and CDR2 from the germline V gene are SGHTA and FQGNSA. This CDR3 has 17 amino acids. V lost 5 bases and J 8 bases, leaving 25 bases between the germline ends.

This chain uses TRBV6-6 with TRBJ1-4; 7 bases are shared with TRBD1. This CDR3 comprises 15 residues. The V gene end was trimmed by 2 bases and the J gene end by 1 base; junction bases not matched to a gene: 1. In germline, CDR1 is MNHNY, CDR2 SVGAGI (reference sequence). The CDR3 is CASSYGDRTNEKLFF. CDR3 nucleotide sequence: TGTGCCAGCAGTTACGGGGACAGAACTAATGAAAAACTGTTTTTT.

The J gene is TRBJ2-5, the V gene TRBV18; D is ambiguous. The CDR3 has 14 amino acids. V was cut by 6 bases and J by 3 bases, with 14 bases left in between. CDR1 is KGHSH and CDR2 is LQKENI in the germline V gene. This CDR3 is CASSPPGGKETQYF. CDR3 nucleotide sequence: TGTGCCAGCTCCCCCCCGGGCGGTAAAGAGACCCAGTACTTC.

In nucleotides, the CDR3 is TGTGCCAGCAGCCCCGGACAGGGGATGGAGACCCAGTACTTC. Its protein product is CASSPGQGMETQYF. This chain links TRBV7-9 with TRBJ2-5, with 9 bases aligning to TRBD1. The germline V gene encodes CDR1 SEHNR and CDR2 FQNEAQ (reference sequence). The CDR3 has 14 amino acids. The V and J ends lost 5 bases and 5 bases, in that order; junction bases with no gene match: 6.

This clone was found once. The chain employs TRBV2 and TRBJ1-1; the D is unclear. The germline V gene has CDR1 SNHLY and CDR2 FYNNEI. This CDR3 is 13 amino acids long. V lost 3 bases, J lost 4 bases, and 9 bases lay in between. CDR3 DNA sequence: TGTGCCAGCAGTGAGGGGTTGGTCACTGAAGCTTTCTTT. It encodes CASSEGLVTEAFF.

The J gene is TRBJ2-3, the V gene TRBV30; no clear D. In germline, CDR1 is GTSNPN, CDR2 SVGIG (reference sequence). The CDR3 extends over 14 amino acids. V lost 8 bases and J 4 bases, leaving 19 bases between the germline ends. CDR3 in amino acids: CAGTNRFPPDTQYF. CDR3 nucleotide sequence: TGTGCCGGAACTAATCGCTTCCCGCCAGATACGCAGTATTTT.

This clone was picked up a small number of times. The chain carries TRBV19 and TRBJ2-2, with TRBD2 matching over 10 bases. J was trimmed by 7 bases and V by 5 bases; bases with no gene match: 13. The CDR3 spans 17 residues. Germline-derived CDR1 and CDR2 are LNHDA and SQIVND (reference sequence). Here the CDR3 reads CASSPGTGAGGHGELFF. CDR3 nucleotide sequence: TGTGCCAGTAGTCCGGGGACAGGAGCGGGAGGGCACGGGGAGCTGTTTTTT.

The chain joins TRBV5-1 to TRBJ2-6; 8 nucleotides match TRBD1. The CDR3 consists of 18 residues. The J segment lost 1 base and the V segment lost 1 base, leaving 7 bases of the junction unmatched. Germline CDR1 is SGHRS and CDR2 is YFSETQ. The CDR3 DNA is TGCGCCAGCAGCTTGACAGGGGGGAGAGGATCTGGGGCCAACGTCCTGACTTTC. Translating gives CASSLTGGRGSGANVLTF.

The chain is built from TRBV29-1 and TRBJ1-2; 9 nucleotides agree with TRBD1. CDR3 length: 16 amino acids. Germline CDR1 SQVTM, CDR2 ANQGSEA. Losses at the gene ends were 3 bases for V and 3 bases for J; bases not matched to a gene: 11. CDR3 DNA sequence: TGCAGCGTTGACACTTTGGACAGGGGCCATTACTATGGCTACACCTTC. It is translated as CSVDTLDRGHYYGYTF.

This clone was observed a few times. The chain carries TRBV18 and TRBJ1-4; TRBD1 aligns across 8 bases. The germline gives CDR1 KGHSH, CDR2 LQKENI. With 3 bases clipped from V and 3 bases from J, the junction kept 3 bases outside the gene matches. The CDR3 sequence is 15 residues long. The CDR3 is CASSPRTGPNEKLFF. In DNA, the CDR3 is TGTGCCAGCTCACCCCGGACAGGGCCTAATGAAAAACTGTTTTTT.

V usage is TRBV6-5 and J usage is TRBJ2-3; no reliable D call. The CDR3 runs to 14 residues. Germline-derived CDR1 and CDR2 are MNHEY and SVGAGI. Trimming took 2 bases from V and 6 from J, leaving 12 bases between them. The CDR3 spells CASSYASPRDTQYF. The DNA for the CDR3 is TGTGCCAGCAGTTACGCATCCCCTCGGGATACGCAGTATTTT.

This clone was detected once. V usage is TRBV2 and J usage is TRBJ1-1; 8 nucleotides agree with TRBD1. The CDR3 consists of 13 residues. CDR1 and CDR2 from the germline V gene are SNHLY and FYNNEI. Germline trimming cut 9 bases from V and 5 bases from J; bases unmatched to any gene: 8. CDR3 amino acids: CASNYRGRTEAFF. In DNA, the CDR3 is TGTGCCAGTAATTACAGGGGGAGAACTGAAGCTTTCTTT.

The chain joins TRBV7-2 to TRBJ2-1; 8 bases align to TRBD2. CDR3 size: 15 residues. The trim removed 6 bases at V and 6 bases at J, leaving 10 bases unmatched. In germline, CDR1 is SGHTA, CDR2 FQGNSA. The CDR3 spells CASSFQREHGNEQFF. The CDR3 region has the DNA TGTGCCAGCAGTTTCCAGCGGGAGCACGGCAATGAGCAGTTCTTC.

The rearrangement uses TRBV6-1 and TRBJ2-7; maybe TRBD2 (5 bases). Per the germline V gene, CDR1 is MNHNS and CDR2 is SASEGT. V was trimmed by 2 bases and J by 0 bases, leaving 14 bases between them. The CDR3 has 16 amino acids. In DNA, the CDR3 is TGTGCCAGCAGTGAAAGAAAGGCCGGGGACTCCTACGAGCAGTACTTC. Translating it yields CASSERKAGDSYEQYF.

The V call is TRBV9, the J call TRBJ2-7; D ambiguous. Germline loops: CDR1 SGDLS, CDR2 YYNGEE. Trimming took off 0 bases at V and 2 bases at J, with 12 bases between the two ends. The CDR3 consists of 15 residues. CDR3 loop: CASSVAAAGTYEQYF. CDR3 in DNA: TGTGCCAGCAGCGTAGCGGCGGCAGGTACCTACGAGCAGTACTTC.

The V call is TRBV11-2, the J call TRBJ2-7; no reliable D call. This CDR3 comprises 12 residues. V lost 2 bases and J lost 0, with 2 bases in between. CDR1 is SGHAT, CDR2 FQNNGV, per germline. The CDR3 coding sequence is TGTGCCAGCAGCTTAAGCTCCTACGAGCAGTACTTC. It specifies CASSLSSYEQYF. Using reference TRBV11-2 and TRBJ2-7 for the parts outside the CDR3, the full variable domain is EAGVAQSPRYKIIEKRQSVAFWCNPISGHATLYWYQQILGQGPKLLIQFQNNGVVDDSQLPKDRFSAERLKGVDSTLKIQPAKLEDSAVYLCASSLSSYEQYFGPGTRLTVT.

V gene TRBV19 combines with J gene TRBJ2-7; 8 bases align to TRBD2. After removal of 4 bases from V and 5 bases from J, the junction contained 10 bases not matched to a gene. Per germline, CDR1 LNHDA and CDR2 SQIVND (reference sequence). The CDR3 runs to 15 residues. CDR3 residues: CASSNRPGLVDEQYF. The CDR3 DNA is TGTGCCAGTAGTAACCGGCCGGGACTAGTGGACGAGCAGTACTTC.

The CDR3 loop is CASSGPHWTGNTIYF. CDR3 DNA: TGTGCCAGCAGTGGACCCCATTGGACCGGAAACACCATATATTTT. The chain links TRBV25-1 to TRBJ1-3, with unresolved D. Per germline, CDR1 MGHDK and CDR2 SYGVNS. V lost 4 bases, J lost 4 bases, and 14 bases lay in between. This CDR3 has 15 amino acids.

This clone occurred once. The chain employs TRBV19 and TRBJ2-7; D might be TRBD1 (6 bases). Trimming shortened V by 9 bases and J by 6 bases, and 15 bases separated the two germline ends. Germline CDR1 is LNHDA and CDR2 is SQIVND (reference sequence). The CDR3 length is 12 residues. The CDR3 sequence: CASKQGVGEQYF. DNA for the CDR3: TGTGCCAGCAAACAGGGAGTCGGCGAGCAGTACTTC. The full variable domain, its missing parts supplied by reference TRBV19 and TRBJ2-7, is DGGITQSPKYLFRKEGQNVTLSCEQNLNHDAMYWYRQDPGQGLRLIYYSQIVNDFQKGDIAEGYSVSREKKESFPLTVTSAQKNPTAFYLCASKQGVGEQYFGPGTRLTVT.

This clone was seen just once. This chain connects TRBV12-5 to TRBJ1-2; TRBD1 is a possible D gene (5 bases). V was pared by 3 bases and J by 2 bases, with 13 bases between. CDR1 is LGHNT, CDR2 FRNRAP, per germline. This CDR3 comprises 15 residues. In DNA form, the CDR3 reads TGTGCTAGTGGTTTCCCGAGTCGGGGGAACTATGGCTACACCTTC. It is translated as CASGFPSRGNYGYTF.